What follows is one TCR beta chain and its context. Its target is unknown. This record belongs to a study of cytomegalovirus exposure and HLA in healthy donors. Study-level points and caveats: Both high specificity and high sensitivity reportedly marked the classifier's diagnosis of cytomegalovirus status. A later analysis associated 15,000 to 20,000 TCR beta sequences with HLA alleles at a 0.05 false discovery rate. The later analysis indicated that the majority of CMV-associated TCR beta chains appeared HLA-restricted. In a later analysis, compared with equally common non-associated chains, HLA-associated beta chains were more expanded.

There are 11 residues in the CDR3. The germline gives CDR1 SGHDN, CDR2 FVKESK. The V and J ends lost 1 base and 14 bases respectively, with 11 bases between them. The PCR employed 60 Vbeta primers together with 13 Jbeta primers. Data came from immunoSEQ multiplex PCR; TCRdb stores just in-frame clones and leaves some out. This sample yields under 200,000 clones, of which roughly 77% are seen a single time; about 1.9% belongs to the top ten. The receptor's source is a young woman in good health and CMV-seronegative. V and J are TRBV14 and TRBJ1-2; TRBD1 is a possible D gene (6 bases). The sample taken for sequencing was PBMCs. The CDR3 DNA follows: TGTGCCAGCAGCCAAGGGACAGCGAGAACCTTC. Translated, it gives CASSQGTARTF.